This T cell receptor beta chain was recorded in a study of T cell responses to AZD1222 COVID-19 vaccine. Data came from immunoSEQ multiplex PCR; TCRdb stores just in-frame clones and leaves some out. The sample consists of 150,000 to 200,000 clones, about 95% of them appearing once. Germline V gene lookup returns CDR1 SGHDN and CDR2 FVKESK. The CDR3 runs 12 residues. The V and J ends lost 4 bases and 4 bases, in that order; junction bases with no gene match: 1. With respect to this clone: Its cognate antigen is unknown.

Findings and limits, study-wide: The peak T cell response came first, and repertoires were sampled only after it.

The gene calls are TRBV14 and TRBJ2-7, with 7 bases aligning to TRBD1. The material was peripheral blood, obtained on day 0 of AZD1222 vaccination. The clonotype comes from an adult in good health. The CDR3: CASSLTGYEQYF. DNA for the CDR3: TGTGCCAGCAGCCTGACAGGGTACGAGCAGTACTTC.